The rows below give T cell receptor beta chains drawn from one sample of a study of OX40 agonist ivuxolimab in advanced cancers. Some clones are missing from TCRdb's copy, which holds only in-frame ones; the method was immunoSEQ multiplex PCR. In the table there are roughly 64,000 clones, about 89% of which are singletons. The sample in question was CD4+ or CD8+ T cells sorted from blood, obtained in a trial of the OX40 agonist ivuxolimab. All receptors come from an adult with an advanced solid tumor such as melanoma, head and neck, liver or kidney cancer. Each CDR3 is given with its conserved first and last residue. A D gene is named only where the DNA matches it firmly. Where a row states a size, it is once, few, many or the class of an expanded clone; other rows omit it.

TRBJ1-1,TRBD1,.,TRBV6-1,TGTGCCAGCACTCGGACAGGGACGAACACTGAAGCTTTCTTT,CASTRTGTNTEAFF
TRBJ2-7,.,.,TRBV7-8,TGTGCCAGCAGCCAATCCAGGGGCCTTAGCTCCTACGAGCAGTACTTC,CASSQSRGLSSYEQYF
TRBJ2-5,.,.,TRBV5-1,TGCGCCAGCACGACGTCTAGCGTGTGGGAGACCCAGTACTTC,CASTTSSVWETQYF
TRBJ2-3,TRBD2,.,TRBV6-6,TGTGCCGGGAAAGGACTAGCGCCCACAGATACGCAGTATTTT,CAGKGLAPTDTQYF
TRBJ1-1,.,.,TRBV28,TGTGCCAGCACTGGATACACTGAAGCTTTCTTT,CASTGYTEAFF
TRBJ2-5,TRBD1,.,TRBV28,TGTGCCAGCAGACCAGGGGGCGCGGTGGTAGAGACCCAGTACTTC,CASRPGGAVVETQYF
TRBJ2-2,.,.,TRBV19,TGTGCCAGTAGTATAGAGGCAGGGTTTAACACCGGGGAGCTGTTTTTT,CASSIEAGFNTGELFF
TRBJ2-1,.,once,TRBV5-1,TGCGCCAGCAGCTCCCGGACAGCTAATGAGCAGTTCTTC,CASSSRTANEQFF
TRBJ1-2,TRBD1,.,TRBV9,TGTGCCAGCAGCGACGGACAGGGCTATGGCTACACCTTC,CASSDGQGYGYTF
TRBJ2-2,TRBD1,.,TRBV5-1,TGCGCCAGCAGCTCAGATGGGACAGACCTCGGGGAGCTGTTTTTT,CASSSDGTDLGELFF
TRBJ2-1,.,.,TRBV7-8,TGTGCCAGCCAGCGAAATGCGGGTTTAGGAAATGAGCAGTTCTTC,CASQRNAGLGNEQFF
TRBJ1-1,TRBD1,.,TRBV6-5,TGTGCCAGCAGTCATGACAGGGGTCACACTGAAGCTTTCTTT,CASSHDRGHTEAFF
TRBJ1-5,.,.,TRBV5-4,TGTGCCAGCAGCTTAAATGATCAGCCCCAGCATTTT,CASSLNDQPQHF
TRBJ1-4,.,.,TRBV10-3,TGTGCCATCAGGGGAACAACTAATGAAAAACTGTTTTTT,CAIRGTTNEKLFF
TRBJ1-1,.,.,TRBV18,TGTGCCAGCTCACCACCTAACGGCCTTGAAGCTTTCTTT,CASSPPNGLEAFF
TRBJ2-3,.,.,TRBV9,TGTGCCAGCAGCGTACGCGGGGCCGACCCTAGCACAGATACGCAGTATTTT,CASSVRGADPSTDTQYF
TRBJ2-7,.,.,TRBV4-1,TGCGCCAGCAGCCAACAGACTGGCCTCTACGAGCAGTACTTC,CASSQQTGLYEQYF
TRBJ1-2,.,.,TRBV2,TGTGCCAGCAGTGAAATGCAGGGAGGAGTATACGGCTACACCTTC,CASSEMQGGVYGYTF
TRBJ1-1,.,.,TRBV7-4,TGTGCCAGCAGCTTATTTCAGGGTAGTTGGGGTGAAGCTTTCTTT,CASSLFQGSWGEAFF
TRBJ2-7,.,.,TRBV18,TGTGCCAGCTCATCAGCCACAGGGACCTACGAGCAGTACTTC,CASSSATGTYEQYF
TRBJ1-5,.,.,TRBV19,TGTGCCAGTAGTATACGGGGGGAGGTCGGTCAGCCCCAGCATTTT,CASSIRGEVGQPQHF
TRBJ2-3,TRBD2,.,TRBV9,TGTGCCAGCAGCGTCAGCGGGAGACCAGATACGCAGTATTTT,CASSVSGRPDTQYF
TRBJ2-2,.,.,TRBV21-1,TGTGCCAGCAGCAAAGCTCGGGTCCAGCGGGAAGCGAACACCGGGGAGCTGTTTTTT,CASSKARVQREANTGELFF
TRBJ2-1,.,.,TRBV29-1,TGCAGCGTTGCGCAAGGGGAGCAGTTCTTC,CSVAQGEQFF
TRBJ2-3,.,.,TRBV6-5,TGTGCCAGCAGGGATTCAGATACGCAGTATTTT,CASRDSDTQYF
TRBJ2-5,TRBD2,.,TRBV4-2,TGTGCCAGCAGCCAAGACGGAACGGGAGGATCCGGGGAGACCCAGTACTTC,CASSQDGTGGSGETQYF
TRBJ2-1,TRBD2,.,TRBV5-1,TGCGCCAGCAGCTTGGCGGGAGGGCCATTTGAGCAGTTCTTC,CASSLAGGPFEQFF